This T cell receptor beta chain was found in a study of shared clonotypes between healthy human individuals (TCRdb year 2020). Regarding the study in general: The cohort comprised a couple of women and three men aged 18 to 49 years. Per donor, three plates each were used for CD4 naive and CD4 memory, two for CD8 naive, and one for CD8 memory. To estimate repertoire size and how much clonotype sharing occurs between individuals, the study deeply sequenced the blood TCR repertoires of about 5 healthy adults. Libraries were prepared and TCR repertoires were sequenced by different laboratories using diverse techniques, in order to increase sequencing depth and limit assay-specific biases. Each donor's leukapheresis produced roughly between roughly 0.85 and 9 billion PBMCs. The study at large found these results: Higher generation probabilities were observed for clonotypes shared by all four sorted-subset donors than for non-shared clonotypes. Naive subsets generally had larger estimated clonotype richness than memory subsets did. Based on pairwise subsampling, the degree of clonotype sharing among donors was expected to be affected by sequencing depth. When several donors were compared, the shared fraction of clonotypes was about 5.4% for naive CD4, approximately 3.3% for naive CD8, 2% to 2.5% for memory CD4, and around 0.37% for memory CD8. Because the study included a small number of donors, the genetic and exposure-history diversity represented was limited. Sampling was restricted to blood, and TCR repertoires in tissues likely differ from the TCR repertoires found in blood. Rarefaction of sorted-subset datasets indicated incomplete sequencing despite the large sequencing depth.

TCR CDR3 regions were amplified from genomic DNA by multiplex PCR using the deep immunoSEQ assay. For each cell subset, the extracted genomic DNA was distributed evenly across all wells of several immunoSEQ 96-well plates, and each plate served as one replicate. For sorted subsets, around 200 ng genomic DNA, equal to 30,000 to 35,000 T cell genomes, was loaded into each replicate PCR. Purified libraries were quantified with a Qubit 3.0 fluorometer, sized on a Bioanalyzer 2100, and re-quantified with the KAPA Library Quantification kit. A separate single-read 150-cycle Illumina NextSeq 550 flow cell was used to sequence each immunoSEQ 96-well plate. As for how the authors treated the data: The immunoSEQ output contained only junctional sequences without quality scores, so filtering could not match that applied to full-length reads. Sequences were annotated with PyIR, a Python wrapper for IgBLAST v1.9, and V/J genes and CDR3 were assigned using IMGT germline references. Reads were removed for weak V/J assignments (E-value above 1e-6), missing CDR3, stop codons, out-of-frame junctions, or ambiguous translated residues. V3J clonotypes were defined by identical inferred V gene, J gene, and CDR3 amino acid sequence. Percentage overlap between repertoires was calculated by dividing the number of shared unique clonotypes by the size of the smaller repertoire. Repertoire richness was assessed with RTK rarefaction, the Chao1 estimator, and Recon v2.1 estimates of unobserved clonotypes. Generation probabilities for all TCRbeta clonotypes obtained by the gDNA method from several donors were computed using OLGA. TCRdb's version of the immuneACCESS table is confined to in-frame rearrangements and falls short of the full clone set. An unresolved V gene accounts for under half of the shortfall where checked; the remainder is of unknown origin. D and trimming were read from the DNA, whereas the V and J calls and clone size are those reported in that table. The table for this sample lists some 980,000 clones; over 60% of them were counted only once. About 1.5% of the sample comes from the top ten.

In the case of this clone: The antigen this receptor binds is unknown. Qualities for individual bases were not recorded, and no much larger clone is one base off.

V and J lose 3 bases and 8 bases, and a span of 14 bases separates them. Via the germline V gene, CDR1 is SGHRS and CDR2 YFSETQ. The CDR3 starts with the cysteine, ends with the phenylalanine, and has 14 residues. CDR3 DNA is the only sequence kept; it has 42 bases, read in frame from the first base. The donors were healthy, HIV-negative adults who had no recently reported acute infections or vaccinations. Every donor was a Caucasian adult residing in Nashville, Tennessee, USA. CD4+ T cells were enriched by magnetic negative selection, after which naive cells were positively selected on CD45RA and the negative fraction was taken as the memory subset. Blood was obtained by leukapheresis, after which PBMCs were separated by Ficoll-Histopaque density gradient centrifugation and cryopreserved in liquid nitrogen vapor phase. Analytical flow cytometry was used to check the purity and quantity of every magnetically sorted T cell population. From each sorted fraction, genomic DNA was isolated and quantified by UV absorbance on a Nanodrop 2000c.

Sequenced material: memory CD4+ T cells sorted from blood. The cell subset or site label here, explained by the study, means: CD45RA-negative fraction. The sequence derives from a man aged 18 to 30 in good health. The rearranged chain carries TRBV5-1 and TRBJ2-2, and possibly TRBD2, on 6 matching bases. The sequence in DNA is TGCGCCAGCAGCTCCGGGACTCAAGCGGGGGAGCTGTTTTTT. The resulting protein is CASSSGTQAGELFF.